This T cell receptor (beta chain) was profiled in a study of blood T cells in healthy people across ages. The authors ran a second PCR of about 6 to 11 cycles using a sample-barcoded 5' primer and a J-beta primer mix. TCRdb ran MiXCR on the 5' RACE reads and lists one entry per CDR3 protein. The sample lists about a million distinct CDR3 sequences, roughly 50% occurring once. There are 10 residues in the CDR3. V was clipped by 3 bases and J by 6 bases, with 4 bases between them. Germline lookup yields CDR1 SQVTM and CDR2 ANQGSEA. The chain joins TRBV29-1 to TRBJ2-3, with no clear D. Sample: blood. The TCR comes from a woman aged 55-70 years in good health. The CDR3 loop reads CSVDTDTQYF. The CDR3, as DNA: TGCAGCGTTGATACGGATACGCAGTATTTT.